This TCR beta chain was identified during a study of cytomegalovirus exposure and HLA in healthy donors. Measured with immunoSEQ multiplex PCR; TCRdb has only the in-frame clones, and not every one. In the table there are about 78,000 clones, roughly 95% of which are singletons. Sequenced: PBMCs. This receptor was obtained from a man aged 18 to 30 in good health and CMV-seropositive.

CDR3 sequence (DNA): TGTGCCTGGAGTCTAGGGTGGGGCTCAGGATACGAGCAGTACTTC. Protein product: CAWSLGWGSGYEQYF. The chain couples TRBV30 to TRBJ2-7; D might be TRBD1 (5 bases). This CDR3 is 15 amino acids long. Trimming took off 2 bases at V and 4 bases at J, with 18 bases between the two ends. CDR1 is GTSNPN and CDR2 is SVGIG in the germline V gene (reference sequence).